This record concerns one T cell receptor beta chain sequence. These data belong to a study of Ad26.COV2.S vaccination and SARS-CoV-2 variants. Trimming stripped 4 bases from V and 5 bases from J, with 15 bases between. CDR1 is SGHRS, CDR2 YFSETQ, per germline. This CDR3 has 15 residues. Produced via immunoSEQ multiplex PCR; TCRdb's table is partial and in-frame only. The data hold approximately 400,000 clones, with around 92% observed a single time. The chain uses TRBV5-1 and TRBJ2-2, with D possibly TRBD2 on 7 matching bases. The TCR comes from a human donor who had recovered from COVID-19. This specimen consisted of peripheral blood, obtained after recovery from COVID-19. Here the CDR3 DNA reads TGCGCCAGCAGCCCAGCGGGACACATAACCGGGGAGCTGTTTTTT. Protein product: CASSPAGHITGELFF. Complete variable domain (other parts from reference TRBV5-1 and TRBJ2-2): KAGVTQTPRYLIKTRGQQVTLSCSPISGHRSVSWYQQTPGQGLQFLFEYFSETQRNKGNFPGRFSGRQFSNSRSEMNVSTLELGDSALYLCASSPAGHITGELFFGEGSRLTVL.